Shown below are 21 T cell receptor beta chains from a single sample sequenced in a study of PD-1 blockade in classical Hodgkin lymphoma. The method was immunoSEQ multiplex PCR; TCRdb's version includes in-frame clones alone and lacks a portion of them. The table lists around 7,500 clones, about 86% of them singletons, with about 14% in the top ten. Each patient experienced a relapse that followed autologous stem cell transplantation, and brentuximab vedotin exposure varied. The source material was peripheral blood mononuclear cells (PBMCs), sampled at baseline. These receptors were collected from a human donor with classical Hodgkin lymphoma.

The V call is TRBV30, the J call TRBJ1-2; D ambiguous. V was trimmed by 4 bases and J by 3 bases, leaving 12 bases between them. Germline CDR1 reads GTSNPN; CDR2 reads SVGIG (reference sequence). The CDR3 runs to 13 residues. The CDR3 loop is CAWTRKYDYGYTF. The CDR3 region has the DNA TGTGCCTGGACTCGAAAGTACGACTATGGCTACACCTTC.

The CDR3: CASSSTGTSDYEQYF. DNA for the CDR3: TGTGCCAGCAGCTCCACCGGGACTAGTGACTACGAGCAGTACTTC. The chain has TRBV9 and TRBJ2-7; 8 bases map to TRBD2. CDR3 size: 15 residues. CDR1 is SGDLS and CDR2 is YYNGEE in the germline V gene. The trim removed 4 bases at V and 3 bases at J, leaving 9 bases unmatched. Variable domain in full (rest from reference TRBV9 and TRBJ2-7): DSGVTQTPKHLITATGQRVTLRCSPRSGDLSVYWYQQSLDQGLQFLIQYYNGEERAKGNILERFSAQQFPDLHSELNLSSLELGDSALYFCASSSTGTSDYEQYFGPGTRLTVT.

The chain links TRBV28 to TRBJ1-6, with 7 nucleotides matching TRBD1. The CDR3 consists of 16 residues. J was trimmed by 11 bases and V by 4 bases; bases with no gene match: 14. Per germline, CDR1 MDHEN and CDR2 SYDVKM. The CDR3 coding sequence is TGTGCCAGCAGTTCCCTCAGGGGGGTCCCTGTACCACCCCTCCACTTT. Translating it yields CASSSLRGVPVPPLHF.

The chain joins TRBV7-9 to TRBJ1-4; D is perhaps TRBD1 (5 bases). The V end was cut by 5 bases, the J end by 0 bases, with 13 bases between. The CDR3 contains 16 residues. CDR1 is SEHNR, CDR2 FQNEAQ, per germline (reference sequence). DNA of the CDR3: TGTGCCAGCAGCCCCGGCGGGGGTTCAACTAATGAAAAACTGTTTTTT. Amino acids: CASSPGGGSTNEKLFF.

This rearrangement joins TRBV7-2 to TRBJ2-2, with D perhaps being TRBD1 or TRBD2 (6 bases each). The CDR3 loop spans 13 amino acids. Per germline, CDR1 SGHTA and CDR2 FQGNSA. Trimming cost V 6 bases and J 3 bases, with 8 bases left between them. CDR3 DNA sequence: TGTGCCAGCAGGGAGGGGGACACCGGGGAGCTGTTTTTT. Protein sequence: CASREGDTGELFF.

This sequence joins TRBV5-1 and TRBJ2-7, with 9 bases aligning to TRBD2. The junction had 4 bases not matched to a gene; V was cut back by 4 bases and J by 5 bases. The germline V gene encodes CDR1 SGHRS and CDR2 YFSETQ. The CDR3 extends over 13 amino acids. DNA of the CDR3: TGCGCCAGCAGCATGAGCGGGAGGAACGAGCAGTACTTC. Its translation: CASSMSGRNEQYF.

The rearrangement uses TRBV9 and TRBJ2-3; D is possibly TRBD1 (5 bases). This CDR3 comprises 15 residues. The germline gives CDR1 SGDLS, CDR2 YYNGEE. The V end lost 0 bases, the J end lost 2 bases, and 10 bases lay between the germline ends. CDR3 sequence reads: CASSVEAGFTDTQYF. The CDR3 DNA follows: TGTGCCAGCAGCGTAGAGGCAGGGTTCACAGATACGCAGTATTTT. The full variable domain, in which reference TRBV9 and TRBJ2-3 provide the parts outside the CDR3, is DSGVTQTPKHLITATGQRVTLRCSPRSGDLSVYWYQQSLDQGLQFLIQYYNGEERAKGNILERFSAQQFPDLHSELNLSSLELGDSALYFCASSVEAGFTDTQYFGPGTRLTVL.

The V call is TRBV30, the J call TRBJ1-1; D call uncertain. With 3 bases removed from V and 4 bases from J, the gap between germline ends came to 3 bases. This CDR3 is 10 amino acids long. Germline assignment: CDR1 GTSNPN and CDR2 SVGIG (reference sequence). CDR3 DNA: TGTGCCTGGAGGGTCACTGAAGCTTTCTTT. Protein product: CAWRVTEAFF.

The chain joins TRBV11-3 to TRBJ2-7, with D possibly being TRBD2 (6 bases). Per the germline V gene, CDR1 is SGHNT and CDR2 is YENEEA. V lost 4 bases and J 4 bases, leaving 17 bases between the germline ends. The CDR3 extends over 15 amino acids. The CDR3: CASSSNPGAGYEQYF. CDR3 in DNA: TGTGCCAGCAGCTCGAATCCGGGAGCAGGATACGAGCAGTACTTC.

This clone came up once. This chain connects TRBV11-2 to TRBJ2-3; D not resolved. V was cut by 5 bases and J by 1 base, with 10 bases left in between. The CDR3 extends over 14 amino acids. Germline CDR1 is SGHAT and CDR2 is FQNNGV. Here the CDR3 reads CASSARTGTDTQYF. CDR3 nucleotides: TGTGCCAGCAGCGCCCGGACGGGCACAGATACGCAGTATTTT.

The V and J genes are TRBV27 and TRBJ1-5, with D unclear. Germline-derived CDR1 and CDR2 are MNHEY and SMNVEV (reference sequence). The V end was cut by 8 bases, the J end by 4 bases, with 15 bases between. CDR3 length equals 14 residues. The CDR3 DNA reads TGTGCCAGCCGACTCGCCGGTGATAATCAGCCCCAGCATTTT. It specifies CASRLAGDNQPQHF.

The gene calls are TRBV7-3 and TRBJ2-7, with 7 bases aligning to TRBD1. Germline V CDR1 and CDR2: SGHTA, FQGTGA. This CDR3 has 14 amino acids. The J segment lost 0 bases and the V segment lost 2 bases, leaving 1 base of the junction unmatched. The CDR3 DNA is TGTGCCAGCAGCTTAGGGGACAGCTCCTACGAGCAGTACTTC. As protein: CASSLGDSSYEQYF.

The chain joins TRBV15 to TRBJ2-5, with 7 bases identical to TRBD2. This CDR3 is built from 15 residues. CDR1 is LNHNV and CDR2 is YYDKDF in the germline V gene (reference sequence). The junction had 5 bases not matched to a gene; V was cut back by 0 bases and J by 4 bases. CDR3 region: CATSRDRWGGETQYF. In nucleotides, the CDR3 is TGTGCCACCAGCAGAGATCGGTGGGGGGGAGAGACCCAGTACTTC.

This chain links TRBV11-2 with TRBJ2-4, with TRBD2 matching over 8 bases. The germline V gene encodes CDR1 SGHAT and CDR2 FQNNGV. The junction had 5 bases not matched to a gene; V was cut back by 4 bases and J by 0 bases. The CDR3 is 16 residues long. The CDR3 spells CASSSVAGLAKNIQYF. For the CDR3, the DNA is TGTGCCAGCAGCTCTGTAGCGGGGTTAGCCAAAAACATTCAGTACTTC.

This clone was observed a few times. J is TRBJ2-3 and V is TRBV27; 9 bases line up with TRBD2. Germline-derived CDR1 and CDR2 are MNHEY and SMNVEV (reference sequence). The CDR3 consists of 13 residues. The junction had 1 base not matched to a gene; V was cut back by 8 bases and J by 1 base. CDR3 sequence reads: CASQREGTDTQYF. In DNA, the CDR3 is TGTGCCAGCCAGCGGGAGGGCACAGATACGCAGTATTTT.

This clone has more than one count but fewer than ten. The V gene is TRBV6-5, the J gene TRBJ2-7; TRBD1 might be the D (5 bases). Per germline, CDR1 MNHEY and CDR2 SVGAGI. Trimming left V 5 bases short and J 2 bases short, with 16 bases between. This CDR3 spans 15 amino acids. The CDR3 sequence is CASSLVGSRAYEQYF. CDR3 nucleotides: TGTGCCAGCAGTCTGGTCGGGTCCAGGGCCTACGAGCAGTACTTC.

This chain joins TRBV11-1 and TRBJ2-2, with 15 bases aligning to TRBD2. CDR3 size: 19 residues. The ends lost 4 bases at V and 4 bases at J; junction bases unmatched: 10. Looked up from germline, CDR1 is SGHAT and CDR2 is FQDESV (reference sequence). The DNA of the CDR3 is TGTGCCAGCAGCTCGCGAGGGACTAGCGGGAGGCTGGGCACCGGGGAGCTGTTTTTT. Translation: CASSSRGTSGRLGTGELFF.

The table lists this clone with a count of one. The V and J genes are TRBV28 and TRBJ1-5; D call uncertain. The CDR3 spans 15 residues. From germline, CDR1 is MDHEN and CDR2 SYDVKM. Trimming took 9 bases from V and 0 from J, leaving 15 bases between them. Written as DNA, the CDR3 is TGTGCCAGTCAACGCGGGTCTTATAGCAATCAGCCCCAGCATTTT. It specifies CASQRGSYSNQPQHF.

The CDR3 DNA reads TGTGCCAGCTCACCAGGGGGCGAAGTAAGCACTGAAGCTTTCTTT. Its translation: CASSPGGEVSTEAFF. The J gene is TRBJ1-1, the V gene TRBV18; D may be TRBD1 (6 bases). V was pared by 2 bases and J by 4 bases, with 14 bases between. The germline V gene has CDR1 KGHSH and CDR2 LQKENI. The CDR3 contains 15 residues.

V is TRBV11-1 and J is TRBJ1-2, with 7 bases aligning to TRBD1. Losses at the gene ends were 0 bases for V and 1 base for J; bases not matched to a gene: 8. Germline CDR1 and CDR2: SGHAT and FQDESV (reference sequence). This CDR3 contains 17 residues. The CDR3 nucleotides read TGTGCCAGCAGCTTAGCTGGGACAGCCGACCGTAACTATGGCTACACCTTC. It codes for CASSLAGTADRNYGYTF.

The chain couples TRBV6-6 to TRBJ2-7; 8 bases map to TRBD2. Germline lookup yields CDR1 MNHNY and CDR2 SVGAGI (reference sequence). V dropped 2 bases and J dropped 5; count of bases not matched to a gene: 5. This CDR3 comprises 14 residues. CDR3: CASSYRREANEQYF. CDR3 DNA sequence: TGTGCCAGCAGTTACCGGCGGGAGGCCAACGAGCAGTACTTC.